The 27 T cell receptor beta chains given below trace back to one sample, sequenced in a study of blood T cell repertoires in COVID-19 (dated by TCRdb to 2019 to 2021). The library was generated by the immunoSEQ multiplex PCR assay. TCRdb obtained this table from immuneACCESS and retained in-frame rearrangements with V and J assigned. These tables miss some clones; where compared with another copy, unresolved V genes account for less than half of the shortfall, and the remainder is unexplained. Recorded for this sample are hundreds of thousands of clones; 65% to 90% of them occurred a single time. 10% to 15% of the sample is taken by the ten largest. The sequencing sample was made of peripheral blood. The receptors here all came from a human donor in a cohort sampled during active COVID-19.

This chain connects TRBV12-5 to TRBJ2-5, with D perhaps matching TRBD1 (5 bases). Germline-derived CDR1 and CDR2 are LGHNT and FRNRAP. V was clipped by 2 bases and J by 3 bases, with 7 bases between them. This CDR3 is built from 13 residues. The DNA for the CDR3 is TGTGCTAGTGGTTTGTCAGGGAAAGAGACCCAGTACTTC. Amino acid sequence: CASGLSGKETQYF. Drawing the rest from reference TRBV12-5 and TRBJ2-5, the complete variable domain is DARVTQTPRHKVTEMGQEVTMRCQPILGHNTVFWYRQTMMQGLELLAYFRNRAPLDDSGMPKDRFSAEMPDATLATLKIQPSEPRDSAVYFCASGLSGKETQYFGPGTRLLVL.

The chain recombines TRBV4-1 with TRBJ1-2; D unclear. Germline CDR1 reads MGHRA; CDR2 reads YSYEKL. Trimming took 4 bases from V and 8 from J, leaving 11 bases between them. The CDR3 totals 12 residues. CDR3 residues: CASSRPGGGYTF. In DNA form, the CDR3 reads TGCGCCAGCAGCCGCCCAGGCGGGGGCTACACCTTC.

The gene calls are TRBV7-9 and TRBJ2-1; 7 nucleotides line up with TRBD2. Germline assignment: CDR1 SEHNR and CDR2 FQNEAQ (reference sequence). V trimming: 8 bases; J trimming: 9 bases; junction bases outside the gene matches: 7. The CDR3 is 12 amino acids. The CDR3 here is CASGGRAIEQFF. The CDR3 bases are TGTGCCAGCGGAGGGAGGGCCATTGAGCAGTTCTTC.

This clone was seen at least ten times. CDR3: CASSMNRGRTGELFF. CDR3 nucleotides: TGTGCCAGCAGTATGAACAGGGGGCGCACCGGGGAGCTGTTTTTT. The rearrangement joins TRBV2 to TRBJ2-2; 9 positions match TRBD1. The CDR3 sequence is 15 residues long. V shed 5 bases, J shed 4 bases, and the junction held 5 bases outside the gene matches. Germline V gene lookup returns CDR1 SNHLY and CDR2 FYNNEI.

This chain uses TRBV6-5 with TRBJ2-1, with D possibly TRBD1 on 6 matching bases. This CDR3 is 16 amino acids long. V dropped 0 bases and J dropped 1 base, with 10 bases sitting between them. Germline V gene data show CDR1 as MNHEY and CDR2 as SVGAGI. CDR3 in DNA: TGTGCCAGCAGTTACTCGAGAACAGGGTCCTACAATGAGCAGTTCTTC. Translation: CASSYSRTGSYNEQFF.

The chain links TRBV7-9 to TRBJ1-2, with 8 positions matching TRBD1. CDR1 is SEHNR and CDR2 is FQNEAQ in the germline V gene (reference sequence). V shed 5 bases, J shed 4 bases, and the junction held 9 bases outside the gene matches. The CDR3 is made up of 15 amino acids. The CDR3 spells CASSPRARGLYGYTF. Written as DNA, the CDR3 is TGTGCCAGCAGCCCAAGGGCCAGGGGGCTCTATGGCTACACCTTC.

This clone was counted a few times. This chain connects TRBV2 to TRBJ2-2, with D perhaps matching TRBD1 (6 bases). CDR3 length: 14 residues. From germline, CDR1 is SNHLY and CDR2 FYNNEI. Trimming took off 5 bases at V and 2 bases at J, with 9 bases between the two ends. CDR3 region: CASSPRGNTGELFF. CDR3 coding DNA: TGTGCCAGCAGTCCCAGGGGTAACACCGGGGAGCTGTTTTTT.

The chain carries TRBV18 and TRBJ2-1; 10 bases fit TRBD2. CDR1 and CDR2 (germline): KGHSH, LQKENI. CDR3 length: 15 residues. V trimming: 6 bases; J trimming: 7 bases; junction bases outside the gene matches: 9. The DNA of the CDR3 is TGTGCCAGCTCGCCGTCTACTAGCGGGAAGAATGAGCAGTTCTTC. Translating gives CASSPSTSGKNEQFF.

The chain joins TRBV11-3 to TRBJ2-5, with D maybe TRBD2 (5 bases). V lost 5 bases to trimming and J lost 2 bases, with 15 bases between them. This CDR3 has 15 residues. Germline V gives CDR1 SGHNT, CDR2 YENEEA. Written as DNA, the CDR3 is TGTGCCAGCAGCCTTAGCGCAGGAGCACAAGAGACCCAGTACTTC. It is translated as CASSLSAGAQETQYF.

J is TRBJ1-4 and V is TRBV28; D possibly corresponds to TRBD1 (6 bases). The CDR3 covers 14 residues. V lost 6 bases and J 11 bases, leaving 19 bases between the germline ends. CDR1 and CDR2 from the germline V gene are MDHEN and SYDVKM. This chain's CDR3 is CASSPSGGGGKLFF. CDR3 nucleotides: TGTGCCAGCAGCCCCTCGGGGGGCGGGGGGAAACTGTTTTTT. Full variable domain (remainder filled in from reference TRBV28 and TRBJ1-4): DVKVTQSSRYLVKRTGEKVFLECVQDMDHENMFWYRQDPGLGLRLIYFSYDVKMKEKGDIPEGYSVSREKKERFSLILESASTNQTSMYLCASSPSGGGGKLFFGSGTQLSVL.

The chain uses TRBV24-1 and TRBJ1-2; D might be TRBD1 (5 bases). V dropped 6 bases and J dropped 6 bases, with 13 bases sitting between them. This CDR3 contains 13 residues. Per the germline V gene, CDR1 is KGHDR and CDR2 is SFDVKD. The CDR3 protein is CATSRRGTDGYTF. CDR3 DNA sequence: TGTGCCACCAGTAGGAGGGGTACCGATGGCTACACCTTC.

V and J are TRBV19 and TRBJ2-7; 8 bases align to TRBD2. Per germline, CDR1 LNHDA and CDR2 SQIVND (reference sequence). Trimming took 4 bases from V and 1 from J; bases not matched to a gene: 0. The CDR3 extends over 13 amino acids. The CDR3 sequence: CASSKRESYEQYF. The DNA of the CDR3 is TGTGCCAGTAGTAAGCGGGAGTCCTACGAGCAGTACTTC.

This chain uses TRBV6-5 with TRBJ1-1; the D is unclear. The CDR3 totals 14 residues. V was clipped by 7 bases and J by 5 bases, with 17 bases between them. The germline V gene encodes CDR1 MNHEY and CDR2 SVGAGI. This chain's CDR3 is CASTKSGLETEAFF. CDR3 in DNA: TGTGCCAGCACTAAGTCCGGGTTAGAAACTGAAGCTTTCTTT.

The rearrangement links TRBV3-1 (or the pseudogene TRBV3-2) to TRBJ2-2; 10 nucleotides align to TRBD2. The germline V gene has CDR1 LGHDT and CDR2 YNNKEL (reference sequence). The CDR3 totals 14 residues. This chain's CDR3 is CGRGLADRTGELFF. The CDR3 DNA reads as TGTGGCAGAGGACTAGCGGACCGCACCGGGGAGCTGTTTTTT.

Here the CDR3 DNA reads TGTGCCAGCAGCTTAGGCGGGGACAGGGGAGTGTATTTT. Its protein product is CASSLGGDRGVYF. This sequence joins TRBV7-9 and TRBJ2-3; 10 bases align to TRBD1. The CDR3 runs to 13 residues. CDR1 and CDR2 from the germline V gene are SEHNR and FQNEAQ (reference sequence). After removal of 1 base from V and 14 bases from J, the junction contained 6 bases not matched to a gene.

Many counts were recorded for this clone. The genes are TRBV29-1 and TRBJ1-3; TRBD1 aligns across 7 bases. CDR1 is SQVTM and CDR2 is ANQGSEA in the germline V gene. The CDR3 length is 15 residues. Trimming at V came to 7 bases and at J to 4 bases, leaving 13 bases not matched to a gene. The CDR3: CSATGVRTGGNTIYF. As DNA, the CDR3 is TGCAGCGCCACAGGGGTTAGGACAGGAGGAAACACCATATATTTT.

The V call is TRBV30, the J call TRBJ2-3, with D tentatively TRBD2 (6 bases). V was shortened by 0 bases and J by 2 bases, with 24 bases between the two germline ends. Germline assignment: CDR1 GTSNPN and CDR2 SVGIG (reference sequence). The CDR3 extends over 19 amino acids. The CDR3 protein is CAWSVYPKVGGRITDTQYF. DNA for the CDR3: TGTGCCTGGAGTGTCTACCCCAAGGTGGGGGGACGAATCACAGATACGCAGTATTTT.

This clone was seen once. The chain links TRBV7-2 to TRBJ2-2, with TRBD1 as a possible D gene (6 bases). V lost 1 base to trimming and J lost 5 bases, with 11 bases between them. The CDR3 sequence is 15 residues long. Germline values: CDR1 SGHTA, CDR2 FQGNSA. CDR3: CASSLVSQGTGELFF. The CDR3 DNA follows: TGTGCCAGCAGCTTAGTATCACAGGGAACCGGGGAGCTGTTTTTT. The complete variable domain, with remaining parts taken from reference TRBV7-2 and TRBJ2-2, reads GAGVSQSPSNKVTEKGKDVELRCDPISGHTALYWYRQSLGQGLEFLIYFQGNSAPDKSGLPSDRFSAERTGGSVSTLTIQRTQQEDSAVYLCASSLVSQGTGELFFGEGSRLTVL.

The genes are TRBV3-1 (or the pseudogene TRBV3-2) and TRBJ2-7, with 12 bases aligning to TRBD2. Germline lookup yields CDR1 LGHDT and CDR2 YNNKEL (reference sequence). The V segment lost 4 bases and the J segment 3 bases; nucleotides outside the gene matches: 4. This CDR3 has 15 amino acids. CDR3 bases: TGTGCCAGCAGCCTCGGGACTAGCGGGTTCTACGAGCAGTACTTC. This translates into CASSLGTSGFYEQYF.

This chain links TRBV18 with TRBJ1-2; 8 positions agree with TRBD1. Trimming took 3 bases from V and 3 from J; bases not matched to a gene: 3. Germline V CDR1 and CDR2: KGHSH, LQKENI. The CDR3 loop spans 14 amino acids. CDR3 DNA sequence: TGTGCCAGCTCACCGCAGACAGGGGACTATGGCTACACCTTC. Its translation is CASSPQTGDYGYTF.

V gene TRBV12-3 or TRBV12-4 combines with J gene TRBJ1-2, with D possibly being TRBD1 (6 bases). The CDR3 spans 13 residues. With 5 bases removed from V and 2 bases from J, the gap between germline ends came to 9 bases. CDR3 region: CASSPQGNYGYTF. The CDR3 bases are TGTGCCAGCAGTCCTCAGGGGAACTATGGCTACACCTTC.

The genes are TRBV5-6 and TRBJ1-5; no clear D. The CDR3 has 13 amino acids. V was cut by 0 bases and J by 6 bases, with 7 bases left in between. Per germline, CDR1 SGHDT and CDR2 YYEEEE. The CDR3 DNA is TGTGCCAGCAGCTTGGGAGGGTCTCAGCCCCAGCATTTT. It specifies CASSLGGSQPQHF.

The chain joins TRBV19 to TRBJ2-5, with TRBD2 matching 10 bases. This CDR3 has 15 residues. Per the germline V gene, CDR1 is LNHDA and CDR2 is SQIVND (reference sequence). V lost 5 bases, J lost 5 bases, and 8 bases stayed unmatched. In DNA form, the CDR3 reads TGTGCCAGTAGTGATTTAGCGGGAGGTGGTGAGACCCAGTACTTC. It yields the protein CASSDLAGGGETQYF. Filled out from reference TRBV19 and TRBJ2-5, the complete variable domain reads DGGITQSPKYLFRKEGQNVTLSCEQNLNHDAMYWYRQDPGQGLRLIYYSQIVNDFQKGDIAEGYSVSREKKESFPLTVTSAQKNPTAFYLCASSDLAGGGETQYFGPGTRLLVL.

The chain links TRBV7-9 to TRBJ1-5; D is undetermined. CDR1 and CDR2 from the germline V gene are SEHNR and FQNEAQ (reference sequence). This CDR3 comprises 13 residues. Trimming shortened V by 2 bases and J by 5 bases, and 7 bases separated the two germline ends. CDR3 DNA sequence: TGTGCCAGCAGCTTATCCGGGGATCAGCCCCAGCATTTT. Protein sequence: CASSLSGDQPQHF.

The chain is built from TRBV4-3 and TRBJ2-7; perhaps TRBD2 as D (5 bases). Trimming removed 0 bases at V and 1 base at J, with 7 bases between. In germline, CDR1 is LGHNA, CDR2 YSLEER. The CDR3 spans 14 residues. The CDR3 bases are TGCGCCAGCAGCCAAGAAACTAGATCCTACGAGCAGTACTTC. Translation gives CASSQETRSYEQYF.

The chain's CDR3 is CASSLAPGLYNEQFF. CDR3 in DNA: TGCGCCAGCAGCCTCGCCCCGGGACTCTACAATGAGCAGTTCTTC. The chain combines TRBV5-1 with TRBJ2-1; D is perhaps TRBD2 (6 bases). From germline, CDR1 is SGHRS and CDR2 YFSETQ. Trimming removed 4 bases at V and 3 bases at J, with 14 bases between. The CDR3 length is 15 residues.

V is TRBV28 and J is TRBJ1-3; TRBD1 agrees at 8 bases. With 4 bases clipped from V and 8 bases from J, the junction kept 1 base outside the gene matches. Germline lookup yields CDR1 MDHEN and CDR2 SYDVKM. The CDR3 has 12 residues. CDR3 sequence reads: CASSSTGDTIYF. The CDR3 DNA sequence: TGTGCCAGCAGTTCGACAGGGGACACCATATATTTT.